The 32 T cell receptor beta chains in this list originate from one sample, sequenced in a study of blood T cell repertoires in COVID-19. Profiling relied on immunoSEQ multiplex PCR, and the TCRdb table lists in-frame clones only, not all of them. The sample has approximately 360,000 clones; more than 70% are singletons. Sequences were obtained from PBMCs or T cells enriched from blood (not recorded which). These receptors came from a man aged 40-49 years in a cohort exposed to, infected with or recovered from COVID-19 (not recorded which).

J is TRBJ2-6 and V is TRBV15; 9 bases agree with TRBD2. Trimming removed 5 bases from V and 2 bases from J; junction bases left unmatched: 10. This CDR3 has 18 residues. In germline, CDR1 is LNHNV, CDR2 YYDKDF (reference sequence). This chain's CDR3 is CATSGSLAGITGANVLTF. CDR3 nucleotides: TGTGCCACCAGCGGTAGCCTAGCGGGAATTACTGGGGCCAACGTCCTGACTTTC.

This chain joins TRBV28 and TRBJ2-7; 9 nucleotides agree with TRBD1. The ends lost 6 bases at V and 4 bases at J; junction bases unmatched: 7. The CDR3 extends over 14 amino acids. In germline, CDR1 is MDHEN, CDR2 SYDVKM. The CDR3 DNA reads TGTGCCAGCAGGGCAACGGGACAGGGATACGAGCAGTACTTC. It is translated as CASRATGQGYEQYF.

V gene TRBV5-1 combines with J gene TRBJ1-1; TRBD1 agrees at 7 bases. This CDR3 comprises 15 residues. Germline assignment: CDR1 SGHRS and CDR2 YFSETQ. V trimming: 5 bases; J trimming: 0 bases; junction bases outside the gene matches: 7. CDR3 region: CASSSQGVMNTEAFF. The CDR3 DNA is TGCGCCAGCAGTTCGCAGGGGGTGATGAACACTGAAGCTTTCTTT.

V gene TRBV27 combines with J gene TRBJ1-1; TRBD1 is a possible D gene (6 bases). This CDR3 comprises 17 residues. In germline, CDR1 is MNHEY, CDR2 SMNVEV (reference sequence). Trimming shortened V by 6 bases and J by 0 bases, and 20 bases separated the two germline ends. The CDR3 is CASSSKTGRYMNTEAFF. In nucleotides, the CDR3 is TGTGCCAGCAGCAGTAAGACAGGCCGATACATGAACACTGAAGCTTTCTTT.

The chain links TRBV6-2 or TRBV6-3 to TRBJ2-1, with D possibly matching TRBD2 (7 bases). This CDR3 region has 16 residues. Trimming shortened V by 5 bases and J by 5 bases, and 19 bases separated the two germline ends. Germline V gene sequence: CDR1 MNHEY, CDR2 SVGEGT. In DNA, the CDR3 is TGTGCCAGCAGTCCGCTAGGGGGAGGGCTGGACAATGAGCAGTTCTTC. Its translation: CASSPLGGGLDNEQFF.

The CDR3: CASSQAGQAVGETQYF. DNA for the CDR3: TGCGCCAGCAGCCAGGCGGGACAGGCCGTGGGGGAGACCCAGTACTTC. This chain joins TRBV4-1 and TRBJ2-5, with 8 bases lining up with TRBD1. The CDR3 loop spans 16 amino acids. The germline gives CDR1 MGHRA, CDR2 YSYEKL. The V and J ends lost 3 bases and 5 bases, in that order; junction bases with no gene match: 11.

This rearrangement joins TRBV2 to TRBJ1-2, with 8 bases aligning to TRBD1. Germline-derived CDR1 and CDR2 are SNHLY and FYNNEI. The J segment lost 4 bases and the V segment lost 9 bases, leaving 4 bases of the junction unmatched. The CDR3 runs to 12 residues. The CDR3 protein is CASRGQVYGYTF. CDR3 in DNA: TGTGCCAGTCGGGGACAGGTCTATGGCTACACCTTC.

The rearrangement links TRBV19 to TRBJ2-4; 11 bases map to TRBD2. CDR1 is LNHDA and CDR2 is SQIVND in the germline V gene (reference sequence). Unmatched junction bases numbered 15, after V lost 8 bases and J lost 0 bases. This CDR3 spans 19 amino acids. CDR3 sequence: CASSSGVAGGNLAKNIQYF. CDR3 nucleotide sequence: TGTGCCAGTTCATCGGGAGTAGCGGGAGGGAACCTAGCCAAAAACATTCAGTACTTC.

V and J are TRBV19 and TRBJ2-7; TRBD2 aligns across 8 bases. Germline lookup yields CDR1 LNHDA and CDR2 SQIVND (reference sequence). The CDR3 has 12 residues. V dropped 5 bases and J dropped 6; count of bases not matched to a gene: 3. The CDR3 nucleotides are TGTGCCAGTAGTGCGGGACTAGTCGAGCAGTACTTC. Translation: CASSAGLVEQYF.

This chain joins TRBV7-2 and TRBJ2-7; 8 nucleotides match TRBD1. The CDR3 loop spans 14 amino acids. Looked up from germline, CDR1 is SGHTA and CDR2 is FQGNSA. Trimming removed 5 bases from V and 0 bases from J; junction bases left unmatched: 3. CDR3: CASSAQGASYEQYF. CDR3 nucleotides: TGTGCCAGCAGCGCCCAGGGGGCCTCCTACGAGCAGTACTTC.

The V and J genes are TRBV5-4 and TRBJ1-1; TRBD1 aligns across 8 bases. The germline V gene encodes CDR1 SGHNT and CDR2 YYREEE (reference sequence). This CDR3 region has 15 residues. V lost 3 bases to trimming and J lost 4 bases; unmatched junction nucleotides: 8. This CDR3 reads CASSSRTGLGTEAFF. The DNA for the CDR3 is TGTGCCAGCAGCTCTAGGACAGGGTTAGGCACTGAAGCTTTCTTT.

The chain carries TRBV5-1 and TRBJ2-3, with D perhaps matching TRBD2 (5 bases). The CDR3 has 15 residues. The V end lost 3 bases, the J end lost 2 bases, and 13 bases lay between the germline ends. Germline V CDR1 and CDR2: SGHRS, YFSETQ. The DNA of the CDR3 is TGCGCCAGCAGCTCGAGGAGGAGTGACACAGATACGCAGTATTTT. Translating it yields CASSSRRSDTDTQYF.

This clone showed up just once. This sequence joins TRBV6-5 and TRBJ1-2, with D perhaps TRBD1 (6 bases). Germline V CDR1 and CDR2: MNHEY, SVGAGI. V dropped 6 bases and J dropped 2 bases, with 13 bases sitting between them. The length of the CDR3 is 14 residues. This CDR3 is CASRSPGQNYGYTF. CDR3 DNA sequence: TGTGCCAGCAGATCCCCCGGACAGAACTATGGCTACACCTTC.

The gene calls are TRBV7-6 and TRBJ2-7; 7 positions match TRBD1. V trimming: 1 base; J trimming: 3 bases; junction bases outside the gene matches: 12. The CDR3 consists of 17 residues. Looked up from germline, CDR1 is SGHVS and CDR2 is FNYEAQ. CDR3 region: CASSLVEGAQVYYEQYF. The CDR3 region has the DNA TGTGCCAGCAGCTTAGTAGAGGGGGCCCAGGTCTACTACGAGCAGTACTTC. The full variable domain, completed using reference TRBV7-6 and TRBJ2-7, is GAGVSQSPRYKVTKRGQDVALRCDPISGHVSLYWYRQALGQGPEFLTYFNYEAQQDKSGLPNDRFSAERPEGSISTLTIQRTEQRDSAMYRCASSLVEGAQVYYEQYFGPGTRLTVT.

The J gene is TRBJ1-3, the V gene TRBV6-1; 7 nucleotides agree with TRBD1. This CDR3 is 16 amino acids long. Germline CDR1 and CDR2: MNHNS and SASEGT. Germline trimming cut 3 bases from V and 0 bases from J; bases unmatched to any gene: 5. The CDR3 is CASSEGQRFSGNTIYF. The CDR3 DNA is TGTGCCAGCAGTGAGGGACAGAGGTTCTCTGGAAACACCATATATTTT.

The chain is built from TRBV6-5 and TRBJ1-1, with 7 bases fitting TRBD1. The CDR3 is made up of 13 amino acids. V dropped 6 bases and J dropped 3; count of bases not matched to a gene: 4. Germline V CDR1 and CDR2: MNHEY, SVGAGI. CDR3 loop: CASRTGWHTEAFF. DNA for the CDR3: TGTGCCAGCAGGACAGGGTGGCACACTGAAGCTTTCTTT.

In nucleotides, the CDR3 is TGTGCCAGCAGCCAAGGCAGGAACTATGGCTACACCTTC. Translating gives CASSQGRNYGYTF. The gene calls are TRBV14 and TRBJ1-2; D gene ambiguous. Trimming stripped 1 base from V and 2 bases from J, with 5 bases between. From germline, CDR1 is SGHDN and CDR2 FVKESK. CDR3 length: 13 amino acids.

The gene calls are TRBV10-3 and TRBJ2-3, with TRBD1 as a possible D gene (5 bases). CDR3 size: 15 residues. The V gene lost 0 bases and the J gene lost 2 bases, with 9 bases spanning the gap. The V gene's germline CDR1 is ENHRY and CDR2 SYGVKD. CDR3 nucleotides: TGTGCCATCAGTGAGTCCAGGGCTCTCACAGATACGCAGTATTTT. Translated: CAISESRALTDTQYF.

This clone came up a few times. This rearrangement joins TRBV5-1 to TRBJ1-5, with D unresolved. This CDR3 has 14 residues. V lost 1 base to trimming and J lost 8 bases, with 13 bases between them. From germline, CDR1 is SGHRS and CDR2 YFSETQ. This chain's CDR3 is CASSLNSGEEPQHF. CDR3 sequence (DNA): TGCGCCAGCAGCTTGAATTCCGGGGAGGAGCCCCAGCATTTT.

This chain uses TRBV3-1 (or the pseudogene TRBV3-2) with TRBJ2-6; no clear D. Germline V gene data show CDR1 as LGHDT and CDR2 as YNNKEL (reference sequence). Trimming took off 6 bases at V and 4 bases at J, with 4 bases between the two ends. This CDR3 contains 12 residues. The CDR3, as DNA: TGTGCCAGCAGTGGCGGGGCCAACGTCCTGACTTTC. Translation: CASSGGANVLTF.

This chain uses TRBV30 with TRBJ2-7; TRBD1 is a possible D gene (5 bases). The V gene lost 0 bases and the J gene lost 3 bases, with 18 bases spanning the gap. Germline CDR1 and CDR2: GTSNPN and SVGIG (reference sequence). This CDR3 has 16 residues. CDR3 loop: CAWSVNPLDSDYEQYF. In nucleotides, the CDR3 is TGTGCCTGGAGTGTAAACCCCCTAGACAGCGACTACGAGCAGTACTTC.

The rearrangement links TRBV6-5 to TRBJ1-2, with D possibly matching TRBD1 (6 bases). Germline assignment: CDR1 MNHEY and CDR2 SVGAGI. The CDR3 has 15 residues. V shed 2 bases and J shed 5 bases, with 15 bases lying between them. The CDR3 region is CASSYETKQGYGYTF. The CDR3 DNA is TGTGCCAGCAGTTACGAAACCAAACAGGGATATGGCTACACCTTC.

This clone was seen just once. The V gene is TRBV19, the J gene TRBJ1-6; no definite D call. V lost 6 bases and J lost 0, with 18 bases in between. CDR1 LNHDA and CDR2 SQIVND come from the germline V gene (reference sequence). This CDR3 is 18 amino acids long. CDR3 DNA sequence: TGTGCCAGTAGCGAGCCTGTTGGGAGAGGCTCCTATAATTCACCCCTCCACTTT. Its translation is CASSEPVGRGSYNSPLHF.

J is TRBJ2-3 and V is TRBV5-5, with D unclear. The CDR3 length is 14 residues. CDR1 and CDR2 (germline): SGHKS, YYEKEE (reference sequence). Between the trimmed V and J ends, which lost 2 bases and 6 bases, there was a span of 13 bases. The chain's CDR3 is CASSLNVAGDTQYF. In nucleotides, the CDR3 is TGTGCCAGCAGCTTAAACGTGGCTGGCGATACGCAGTATTTT.

This clone has just one count. This chain joins TRBV5-1 and TRBJ1-3; D not certain. The CDR3 runs to 15 residues. V lost 5 bases and J 4 bases, leaving 16 bases between the germline ends. Germline CDR1 and CDR2: SGHRS and YFSETQ. The CDR3 spells CASSPGPGSGNTIYF. The CDR3, as DNA: TGCGCCAGCAGTCCTGGTCCGGGATCCGGAAACACCATATATTTT.

The chain recombines TRBV18 with TRBJ1-5, with 7 bases matching TRBD1. The germline V gene has CDR1 KGHSH and CDR2 LQKENI. This CDR3 has 17 amino acids. V lost 4 bases, J lost 0 bases, and 9 bases stayed unmatched. This CDR3 reads CASSLGHQGDSNQPQHF. DNA of the CDR3: TGTGCCAGCTCACTCGGCCACCAGGGGGATAGCAATCAGCCCCAGCATTTT.

This sequence joins TRBV9 and TRBJ2-7, with 7 positions matching TRBD1. V trimming: 0 bases; J trimming: 2 bases; junction bases outside the gene matches: 5. The length of the CDR3 is 15 residues. Germline loops: CDR1 SGDLS, CDR2 YYNGEE. The CDR3 DNA follows: TGTGCCAGCAGCGTAGGGGACAGCCCAACCTACGAGCAGTACTTC. The encoded protein is CASSVGDSPTYEQYF. Full variable domain (outside the CDR3, taken from reference TRBV9 and TRBJ2-7): DSGVTQTPKHLITATGQRVTLRCSPRSGDLSVYWYQQSLDQGLQFLIQYYNGEERAKGNILERFSAQQFPDLHSELNLSSLELGDSALYFCASSVGDSPTYEQYFGPGTRLTVT.

The chain couples TRBV4-2 to TRBJ1-5, with TRBD1 identical over 9 bases. CDR1 LGHNA and CDR2 YNFKEQ come from the germline V gene. Trimming cost V 3 bases and J 0 bases; bases outside gene matches: 3. CDR3 size: 16 residues. The chain's CDR3 is CASSQRGQGSNQPQHF. The CDR3 region has the DNA TGTGCCAGCAGCCAGAGGGGACAGGGTAGCAATCAGCCCCAGCATTTT.

The rearrangement uses TRBV6-5 and TRBJ2-7; tentative D call: TRBD1 (6 bases). The CDR3 is 14 residues long. The ends were cut back, 6 bases at V and 1 base at J, with 13 bases in the middle. Per the germline V gene, CDR1 is MNHEY and CDR2 is SVGAGI. CDR3 DNA sequence: TGTGCCAGCAGCAACCCGGGACAATCCTACGAGCAGTACTTC. This translates into CASSNPGQSYEQYF.

The V gene is TRBV7-2, the J gene TRBJ1-4; D is unclear. CDR1 is SGHTA, CDR2 FQGNSA, per germline. Trimming cost V 4 bases and J 0 bases, with 9 bases left between them. This CDR3 has 15 residues. The CDR3 DNA sequence: TGTGCCAGCAGCTCGATAAGCGCAACTAATGAAAAACTGTTTTTT. Translated, it gives CASSSISATNEKLFF. The full variable domain, rest sourced from reference TRBV7-2 and TRBJ1-4, is GAGVSQSPSNKVTEKGKDVELRCDPISGHTALYWYRQSLGQGLEFLIYFQGNSAPDKSGLPSDRFSAERTGGSVSTLTIQRTQQEDSAVYLCASSSISATNEKLFFGSGTQLSVL.

As regards this clone: The sample holds other DNA sequences that translate to the same CDR3. The J gene is TRBJ2-7, the V gene TRBV5-4, with D tentatively TRBD2 (6 bases). V lost 5 bases and J lost 2, with 8 bases in between. The CDR3 has 12 amino acids. Germline values: CDR1 SGHNT, CDR2 YYREEE (reference sequence). The CDR3 sequence is CASSSGTYEQYF. CDR3 DNA sequence: TGTGCCAGCAGTAGCGGAACCTACGAGCAGTACTTC.

The genes are TRBV27 and TRBJ1-5, with 7 bases aligning to TRBD1. This CDR3 region has 14 residues. CDR1 is MNHEY, CDR2 SMNVEV, per germline (reference sequence). Losses at the gene ends were 6 bases for V and 6 bases for J; bases not matched to a gene: 8. CDR3 nucleotide sequence: TGTGCCAGCAGATCGACAGGGAGGTTTCAGCCCCAGCATTTT. It yields the protein CASRSTGRFQPQHF.